This record covers a single T cell receptor beta chain. Its cognate antigen is unknown. The entry originates in a study of cytomegalovirus exposure and HLA in healthy donors. About the research overall: Out of about 180 million T cells, an earlier analysis found fewer than 140 million unique TCR beta sequences in total. Genetic ancestry analysis placed over 75% of the roughly 400 donors that were genotyped in the Caucasian-associated cluster.

With 60 Vbeta and 13 Jbeta primers, the PCR was carried out. The repertoire was sequenced with immunoSEQ multiplex PCR; TCRdb's copy has only in-frame clones and lacks some. The sample contains around 150,000 clones, around 72% of which appear only once. Findings and limits, study-wide: In a later analysis, a genetic analysis reported fewer productive-TCR N-insertions in an Asian-associated ancestry cluster than the cohort average. Later genetic work tied a missense DCLRE1C variant to beta-chain V and J trimming.

This TCR came from a human donor in good health. Sample: PBMCs.

As DNA, the CDR3 is TGTGCCAGCAGTCGTGGACTCGATGGCTACACCTTC. This encodes CASSRGLDGYTF. The chain combines TRBV6-5 with TRBJ1-2; D ambiguous. V lost 5 bases and J 6 bases, leaving 10 bases between the germline ends. Germline V gives CDR1 MNHEY, CDR2 SVGAGI. The CDR3 runs 12 residues.